The 30 T cell receptor beta chains listed next were all sequenced from one sample in a study of Ad26.COV2.S vaccination and SARS-CoV-2 variants. Treatment: 15 to 20 received Ad26.COV2.S at low or high dose, single or two shots; 5 received placebo; per-sample allocation not given. Sample collection was performed on day 63 after the first vaccine or placebo injection. Measured with immunoSEQ multiplex PCR; TCRdb has only the in-frame clones, and not every one. The sample lists 380,000 or so clones, about 80% occurring once. The sample in question was peripheral blood, obtained in a trial of Ad26.COV2.S vaccine versus placebo. The source of these receptors is a person between 18 and 59 years old who received the Ad26.COV2.S COVID-19 vaccine or a placebo.

The rearrangement joins TRBV7-9 to TRBJ2-3; the match to TRBD2 covers 7 bases. The CDR3 contains 18 residues. V lost 5 bases to trimming and J lost 4 bases; unmatched junction nucleotides: 18. The germline CDR1 and CDR2 sequences are SEHNR and FQNEAQ (reference sequence). The CDR3 DNA sequence: TGTGCCAGCAGCCACACTTTTGCGGGCAGGGAGGGACCAGATACGCAGTATTTT. This gives the protein CASSHTFAGREGPDTQYF.

The rearrangement joins TRBV4-1 to TRBJ1-2; D possibly corresponds to TRBD1 (5 bases). The V gene lost 4 bases and the J gene lost 4 bases, with 16 bases spanning the gap. This CDR3 comprises 15 residues. Germline CDR1 is MGHRA and CDR2 is YSYEKL. CDR3 DNA: TGCGCCAGCAGCCGAGGCACGGGGGGTGGCTATGGCTACACCTTC. It encodes CASSRGTGGGYGYTF.

CDR3 nucleotides: TGTGCCTGGAGGGCCCCCGACAGGGGGCAAGAGACCCAGTACTTC. Its protein is CAWRAPDRGQETQYF. The gene calls are TRBV30 and TRBJ2-5, with 9 nucleotides matching TRBD1. The CDR3 is 15 amino acids. After removal of 3 bases from V and 2 bases from J, the junction contained 7 bases not matched to a gene. The V gene's germline CDR1 is GTSNPN and CDR2 SVGIG (reference sequence).

The chain has TRBV6-5 and TRBJ2-3, with 8 bases fitting TRBD2. The V gene end was trimmed by 6 bases and the J gene end by 7 bases; junction bases not matched to a gene: 6. Per the germline V gene, CDR1 is MNHEY and CDR2 is SVGAGI. The CDR3 spans 13 residues. In DNA, the CDR3 is TGTGCCAGCAGCCCCGGGGGGGGTTATACGCAGTATTTT. It encodes CASSPGGGYTQYF.

In its sample, this clone was seen once. The J gene is TRBJ2-6, the V gene TRBV4-1, with no clear D. This CDR3 contains 16 residues. Germline-derived CDR1 and CDR2 are MGHRA and YSYEKL. V lost 4 bases to trimming and J lost 1 base, with 11 bases between them. For the CDR3, the DNA is TGCGCCAGCAGCCCCTCCCCTTCGTCTGGGGCCAACGTCCTGACTTTC. Amino acids: CASSPSPSSGANVLTF.

The chain joins TRBV19 to TRBJ1-3; D is unclear. The CDR3 runs to 14 residues. CDR1 is LNHDA and CDR2 is SQIVND in the germline V gene (reference sequence). V was cut by 3 bases and J by 5 bases, with 11 bases left in between. Here the CDR3 reads CASSMNARRNTIYF. The CDR3 coding sequence is TGTGCCAGTAGTATGAATGCCAGGAGAAACACCATATATTTT.

This chain links TRBV2 with TRBJ2-5; 12 nucleotides align to TRBD2. V was clipped by 6 bases and J by 3 bases; unmatched bases: 2. This CDR3 comprises 14 residues. CDR1 is SNHLY and CDR2 is FYNNEI in the germline V gene. The DNA for the CDR3 is TGTGCCAGCAGCCGGACTAGCGGGGAAGAGACCCAGTACTTC. It yields the protein CASSRTSGEETQYF.

V and J are TRBV7-7 and TRBJ2-1; D gene unclear. Trimming removed 6 bases at V and 4 bases at J, with 16 bases between. The CDR3 is 15 amino acids. Germline V CDR1 and CDR2: SSHAT, FNYEAQ (reference sequence). CDR3 in DNA: TGTGCCAGCAGATCTTGGTTAGCAAGATACAATGAGCAGTTCTTC. It is translated as CASRSWLARYNEQFF.

A few counts support this clone. The chain employs TRBV7-8 and TRBJ1-4; no clear D. This CDR3 region has 14 residues. Germline V CDR1 and CDR2: SGHVS, FQNEAQ. Trimming removed 5 bases from V and 1 base from J, with 8 bases in between. The CDR3 DNA is TGTGCCAGCAGCCTTCGGTTAACTAATGAAAAACTGTTTTTT. This encodes CASSLRLTNEKLFF.

This chain joins TRBV9 and TRBJ2-7; 10 bases are shared with TRBD1. The CDR3 runs 15 residues. V lost 0 bases and J lost 4; bases outside the gene matches: 4. CDR1 and CDR2 from the germline V gene are SGDLS and YYNGEE. CDR3 sequence (DNA): TGTGCCAGCAGCGTAGGGGGGACAGGGGATTACGAGCAGTACTTC. It encodes CASSVGGTGDYEQYF.

CDR3 sequence (DNA): TGTGCCAGCTTCTCCCTCAGGCGGGTCTCGAACCAAGAGACCCAGTACTTC. It encodes CASFSLRRVSNQETQYF. The V call is TRBV11-2, the J call TRBJ2-5, with D maybe TRBD2 (5 bases). This CDR3 region has 17 residues. Germline V gives CDR1 SGHAT, CDR2 FQNNGV. Deletions cut 8 bases from V and 0 bases from J, with 22 bases between.

The chain joins TRBV6-2 or TRBV6-3 to TRBJ1-1; weak D call: TRBD1 (5 bases). Trimming took off 2 bases at V and 1 base at J, with 14 bases between the two ends. The CDR3 consists of 16 residues. CDR1 and CDR2 from the germline V gene are MNHEY and SVGEGT. The CDR3 reads CASSYIRETQNTEAFF. The CDR3 DNA sequence: TGTGCCAGCAGTTACATCAGGGAAACGCAGAACACTGAAGCTTTCTTT.

The count of this clone is one. The rearrangement uses TRBV7-3 and TRBJ1-2, with a possible D match to TRBD1 (5 bases). Germline lookup yields CDR1 SGHTA and CDR2 FQGTGA. The CDR3 consists of 15 residues. Trimming pared 4 bases from V and 8 bases from J, leaving 20 bases between. The CDR3 DNA sequence: TGTGCCAGCAGCTCCACCTGGGACCCTCGGGGGGGCTACACCTTC. Its protein is CASSSTWDPRGGYTF.

In its sample, this clone was seen once. This chain joins TRBV6-8 and TRBJ2-7, with TRBD2 identical over 15 bases. The CDR3 has 17 residues. Trimming at V came to 8 bases and at J to 5 bases, leaving 13 bases not matched to a gene. Germline assignment: CDR1 MNHGY and CDR2 SAAAGT. In nucleotides, the CDR3 is TGTGCCAGCCTCGTCCCTCCCGGGACTAGCGGGAGGAACGAGCAGTACTTC. Protein: CASLVPPGTSGRNEQYF.

V gene TRBV10-2 combines with J gene TRBJ2-3; TRBD2 is a possible D gene (6 bases). The CDR3 runs to 12 residues. The V and J ends lost 5 bases and 7 bases respectively, with 10 bases between them. Germline V gives CDR1 WSHSY, CDR2 SAAADI. The CDR3 spells CASSRDFNTQYF. The CDR3 nucleotides are TGCGCCAGCAGTCGGGACTTCAATACGCAGTATTTT.

This rearrangement joins TRBV5-4 to TRBJ2-7; 13 bases line up with TRBD2. Per germline, CDR1 SGHNT and CDR2 YYREEE (reference sequence). This CDR3 is built from 17 residues. V dropped 0 bases and J dropped 7; count of bases not matched to a gene: 10. CDR3 bases: TGTGCCAGCAGCTTGGGACTAGCGGGAGGCTCTTTAACTGAGCAGTACTTC. It encodes CASSLGLAGGSLTEQYF.

On this clone: Other DNA sequences in the sample encode the same CDR3. The V and J genes are TRBV19 and TRBJ1-5; D might be TRBD1 (6 bases). Trimming pared 5 bases from V and 6 bases from J, leaving 14 bases between. Germline V gives CDR1 LNHDA, CDR2 SQIVND (reference sequence). CDR3 length: 14 residues. The CDR3 spells CASSLQGGGQPQHF. DNA for the CDR3: TGTGCCAGTAGTCTTCAAGGAGGGGGTCAGCCCCAGCATTTT.

The chain recombines TRBV23-1 with TRBJ1-1; D gene unclear. TRBV23-1 is an ORF, with its function uncertain. V was clipped by 0 bases and J by 3 bases, with 11 bases between them. This CDR3 has 15 residues. CDR3: CASSQSAAQDTEAFF. CDR3 nucleotide sequence: TGCGCCAGCAGTCAATCAGCGGCCCAGGACACTGAAGCTTTCTTT.

The rearrangement uses TRBV15 and TRBJ2-1, with a tentative D call TRBD1 (6 bases). This CDR3 has 16 amino acids. The V gene lost 0 bases and the J gene lost 8 bases, with 17 bases spanning the gap. Germline V gene sequence: CDR1 LNHNV, CDR2 YYDKDF (reference sequence). In nucleotides, the CDR3 is TGTGCCACCAGCAGAGATTTGACAGGAACAATGTATGAGCAGTTCTTC. It yields the protein CATSRDLTGTMYEQFF.

The genes are TRBV30 and TRBJ2-1, with D unclear. The CDR3 runs 15 residues. Germline CDR1 GTSNPN, CDR2 SVGIG (reference sequence). V shed 2 bases and J shed 5 bases, with 16 bases lying between them. The CDR3 DNA follows: TGTGCCTGGAGTCCTCCGGGCAGCATGAACAATGAGCAGTTCTTC. The encoded protein is CAWSPPGSMNNEQFF.

V and J are TRBV6-5 and TRBJ2-7, with 8 bases matching TRBD2. The CDR3 loop spans 14 amino acids. V trimming: 8 bases; J trimming: 3 bases; junction bases outside the gene matches: 9. From germline, CDR1 is MNHEY and CDR2 SVGAGI. The CDR3 here is CASQFIRGGYEQYF. In DNA, the CDR3 is TGTGCCAGCCAATTCATACGGGGGGGCTACGAGCAGTACTTC.

The chain combines TRBV29-1 with TRBJ1-2; a weak D match, TRBD1 (5 bases). CDR1 is SQVTM and CDR2 is ANQGSEA in the germline V gene. Deletions cut 3 bases from V and 8 bases from J, with 19 bases between. This CDR3 has 14 residues. The CDR3 protein is CSVDPAGTGVGYTF. The CDR3 DNA is TGCAGCGTTGATCCCGCCGGGACGGGGGTCGGCTACACCTTC.

The chain employs TRBV4-1 and TRBJ2-7; 11 nucleotides agree with TRBD1. Unmatched junction bases numbered 5, after V lost 4 bases and J lost 3 bases. CDR1 and CDR2 from the germline V gene are MGHRA and YSYEKL. CDR3 length: 15 residues. CDR3 sequence reads: CASSPKGTGGYEQYF. Written as DNA, the CDR3 is TGCGCCAGCAGCCCGAAAGGGACAGGGGGCTACGAGCAGTACTTC.

The chain combines TRBV6-5 with TRBJ2-1, with 10 bases fitting TRBD2. Unmatched junction bases numbered 2, after V lost 0 bases and J lost 6 bases. The germline gives CDR1 MNHEY, CDR2 SVGAGI. The CDR3 has 15 residues. The CDR3 DNA is TGTGCCAGCAGTTACTCGGGACTAGCGAGCAATGAGCAGTTCTTC. It translates to CASSYSGLASNEQFF.

The chain couples TRBV7-3 to TRBJ2-1, with 7 bases identical to TRBD2. J was trimmed by 7 bases and V by 2 bases; bases with no gene match: 8. CDR1 and CDR2 (germline): SGHTA, FQGTGA. The CDR3 runs 15 residues. The CDR3 spells CASSLYGGGFNEQFF. The CDR3 coding sequence is TGTGCCAGCAGCTTATACGGGGGAGGGTTTAATGAGCAGTTCTTC.

This clone was counted a single time. The rearrangement links TRBV6-5 to TRBJ2-7; D possibly corresponds to TRBD1 (8 bases). Germline loops: CDR1 MNHEY, CDR2 SVGAGI. With 6 bases removed from V and 4 bases from J, the gap between germline ends came to 16 bases. The CDR3 covers 14 residues. This CDR3 reads CASSPSGTGYEQYF. The CDR3 DNA follows: TGTGCCAGCAGCCCCAGCGGGACAGGTTACGAGCAGTACTTC.

The V call is TRBV5-1, the J call TRBJ1-1, with 10 bases lining up with TRBD1. The CDR3 loop spans 14 amino acids. J was trimmed by 4 bases and V by 5 bases; bases with no gene match: 5. The germline V gene encodes CDR1 SGHRS and CDR2 YFSETQ. Written as DNA, the CDR3 is TGCGCCAGCAGGCCGGGACAGGGGAGCACTGAAGCTTTCTTT. It encodes CASRPGQGSTEAFF.

The chain combines TRBV5-1 with TRBJ2-3, with D uncertain. The CDR3 spans 14 residues. CDR1 and CDR2 from the germline V gene are SGHRS and YFSETQ. The ends were cut back, 2 bases at V and 0 bases at J, with 7 bases in the middle. CDR3 nucleotide sequence: TGCGCCAGCAGCTTCGATGCTAGCACAGATACGCAGTATTTT. Its protein product is CASSFDASTDTQYF.

The chain employs TRBV28 and TRBJ2-7; 8 bases line up with TRBD2. Germline trimming cut 5 bases from V and 3 bases from J; bases unmatched to any gene: 12. Germline V lookup: CDR1 MDHEN, CDR2 SYDVKM. The CDR3 totals 16 residues. The chain's CDR3 is CASSSPPLAGGYEQYF. The DNA of the CDR3 is TGTGCCAGCAGTAGCCCCCCCCTAGCGGGCGGCTACGAGCAGTACTTC.

The chain employs TRBV7-2 and TRBJ2-7, with 13 bases identical to TRBD2. V dropped 4 bases and J dropped 4; count of bases not matched to a gene: 7. CDR1 is SGHTA, CDR2 FQGNSA, per germline. This CDR3 comprises 16 residues. Here the CDR3 reads CASSSPSGLAGYEQYF. The CDR3, as DNA: TGTGCCAGCAGCTCCCCTTCGGGACTAGCGGGGTACGAGCAGTACTTC.